This T cell receptor (beta chain) was profiled in a study of T cell changes during pregnancy in multiple sclerosis. This table comes from immunoSEQ multiplex PCR, and its TCRdb copy is limited to in-frame clones, with some not included. The table includes roughly 38,000 clones, 88% detected once. Trimming cost V 3 bases and J 4 bases, with 10 bases left between them. Germline V CDR1 and CDR2: SGHTA, FQGNSA. The length of the CDR3 is 14 residues. Sequencing was performed on CD4+ T cells from peripheral blood mononuclear cells, taken before pregnancy. The V and J genes are TRBV7-2 and TRBJ1-3; maybe TRBD1 (5 bases). This receptor was obtained from a female donor with multiple sclerosis, enrolled in a pregnancy study. The CDR3 loop is CASSLGGPGNTIYF. CDR3 in DNA: TGTGCCAGCAGCTTGGGGGGACCCGGAAACACCATATATTTT.